This T cell receptor beta chain was sequenced in a study of OX40 agonist ivuxolimab in advanced cancers. Here immunoSEQ multiplex PCR was the method, and the copy in TCRdb shows in-frame clones only, minus some. The table lists tens of thousands of clones, approximately 77% of them singletons, with more than 2.5% in the top ten. The germline gives CDR1 MDHEN, CDR2 SYDVKM. The ends were cut back, 3 bases at V and 5 bases at J, with 14 bases in the middle. The CDR3 covers 14 residues. The source of this sequence is an adult with an advanced solid tumor such as melanoma, head and neck, liver or kidney cancer. The V and J genes are TRBV28 and TRBJ2-7; D is ambiguous. The sample here was CD4+ or CD8+ T cells sorted from blood, taken in a trial of the OX40 agonist ivuxolimab. The CDR3 region is CASSFGMYLDEQYF. In nucleotides, the CDR3 is TGTGCCAGCAGTTTTGGTATGTACCTCGACGAGCAGTACTTC. The variable domain in full, with the rest retrieved from reference TRBV28 and TRBJ2-7, is DVKVTQSSRYLVKRTGEKVFLECVQDMDHENMFWYRQDPGLGLRLIYFSYDVKMKEKGDIPEGYSVSREKKERFSLILESASTNQTSMYLCASSFGMYLDEQYFGPGTRLTVT.